One sample yielded the 24 T cell receptor beta chains listed below, sequenced in a study of T cells in lung cancer brain metastases (dated by TCRdb to the late 2010s). The method behind the library was the immunoSEQ multiplex PCR assay. TCRdb obtained this table from immuneACCESS and retained in-frame rearrangements with V and J assigned. These tables miss some clones; where compared with another copy, unresolved V genes account for less than half of the shortfall, and the remainder is unexplained. For this sample the table gives several thousand clones, of which just under 90% were detected only once. The top ten clonotypes cover roughly a tenth of the sample. The sequencing input was tumor tissue from the primary lung tumor. The cell subset or site label, read with the paper, signifies: primary lung cancer lesion. These TCRs come from a man aged 55 to 69 with non-small cell lung cancer.

This clone was seen a handful of times. The gene calls are TRBV4-1 and TRBJ1-1, with D unclear. Germline V gene sequence: CDR1 MGHRA, CDR2 YSYEKL. This CDR3 has 15 amino acids. V shed 0 bases and J shed 4 bases, with 12 bases lying between them. The CDR3 nucleotides are TGCGCCAGCAGCCAAGATTTATTGGTTCTCACTGAAGCTTTCTTT. As protein: CASSQDLLVLTEAFF.

The rearrangement links TRBV5-1 to TRBJ2-7; 9 nucleotides agree with TRBD2. The CDR3 contains 16 residues. In germline, CDR1 is SGHRS, CDR2 YFSETQ. Germline trimming cut 0 bases from V and 3 bases from J; bases unmatched to any gene: 7. This CDR3 reads CASSLDRAGGLYEQYF. Written as DNA, the CDR3 is TGCGCCAGCAGCTTGGATAGGGCGGGAGGGCTCTACGAGCAGTACTTC.

The chain links TRBV19 to TRBJ1-5; no clear D gene. CDR3 length: 15 amino acids. Germline V CDR1 and CDR2: LNHDA, SQIVND (reference sequence). V lost 2 bases and J lost 2, with 10 bases in between. CDR3 bases: TGTGCCAGTAGTATACGGGGAGGTGGCAATCAGCCCCAGCATTTT. Its translation is CASSIRGGGNQPQHF.

The chain's CDR3 is CASSPSVGGQFF. Here the CDR3 DNA reads TGTGCCAGCAGTCCTTCCGTCGGTGGGCAGTTCTTC. The chain links TRBV6-5 to TRBJ2-1; no definite D call. Germline values: CDR1 MNHEY, CDR2 SVGAGI. The CDR3 runs to 12 residues. Trimming cost V 5 bases and J 12 bases, with 14 bases left between them.

Here the CDR3 reads CASSQPGQGIYEQYF. In DNA form, the CDR3 reads TGTGCCAGCAGCCAACCGGGACAGGGGATCTACGAGCAGTACTTC. The chain uses TRBV11-1 and TRBJ2-7, with TRBD1 identical over 10 bases. This CDR3 spans 15 amino acids. Trimming took 5 bases from V and 3 from J; bases not matched to a gene: 7. Germline V gene lookup returns CDR1 SGHAT and CDR2 FQDESV (reference sequence).

This clone was counted between two and nine times. The V gene is TRBV5-1, the J gene TRBJ2-1; 11 bases are a match to TRBD2. This CDR3 is 18 amino acids long. Germline CDR1 and CDR2: SGHRS and YFSETQ. V was clipped by 4 bases and J by 1 base; unmatched bases: 10. The CDR3 nucleotides are TGCGCCAGCAGCCGAGAGATCCTAGCGGGAGGATCCTACAATGAGCAGTTCTTC. Its protein product is CASSREILAGGSYNEQFF. The full variable domain, with the rest looked up from reference TRBV5-1 and TRBJ2-1, is KAGVTQTPRYLIKTRGQQVTLSCSPISGHRSVSWYQQTPGQGLQFLFEYFSETQRNKGNFPGRFSGRQFSNSRSEMNVSTLELGDSALYLCASSREILAGGSYNEQFFGPGTRLTVL.

This clone was found a few times. The V gene is TRBV10-3, the J gene TRBJ2-1; 13 bases align to TRBD2. The CDR3 totals 14 residues. The V and J ends lost 6 bases and 7 bases, in that order; junction bases with no gene match: 3. CDR1 and CDR2 (germline): ENHRY, SYGVKD. DNA for the CDR3: TGTGCCATCAGACCGGGACTAGCGGGAAATGAGCAGTTCTTC. Protein product: CAIRPGLAGNEQFF.

The CDR3 bases are TGTGCCAGCATGGATTCGGGACAGGGTCCTTCACCCCTCCACTTT. Its translation: CASMDSGQGPSPLHF. V and J are TRBV2 and TRBJ1-6, with 9 bases that match TRBD1. This CDR3 has 15 amino acids. V was clipped by 7 bases and J by 9 bases; unmatched bases: 10. CDR1 and CDR2 (germline): SNHLY, FYNNEI.

The V gene is TRBV10-3, the J gene TRBJ1-1; D is ambiguous. The CDR3 has 12 residues. In germline, CDR1 is ENHRY, CDR2 SYGVKD. V shed 4 bases and J shed 13 bases, with 16 bases lying between them. Here the CDR3 DNA reads TGTGCCATCAGTGTCGGGCGTGAGAAAAGTTTCTTT. It translates to CAISVGREKSFF.

In the case of this clone: The junction does not match germline at one end; this may be a read error. The chain is built from TRBV2 and TRBJ1-2, with 8 bases that match TRBD1. This CDR3 is 12 amino acids long. Germline assignment: CDR1 SNHLY and CDR2 FYNNEI. CDR3 protein: CASDGTGYSYTF. The DNA of the CDR3 is TGTGCCAGCGACGGGACAGGCTATAGCTACACCTTC.

The V and J genes are TRBV4-1 and TRBJ1-5; tentative D call: TRBD1 (6 bases). From germline, CDR1 is MGHRA and CDR2 YSYEKL. The CDR3 extends over 16 amino acids. The V gene lost 0 bases and the J gene lost 2 bases, with 11 bases spanning the gap. Written as DNA, the CDR3 is TGCGCCAGCAGCCAAGAATCTACAGGGCGCAATCAGCCCCAGCATTTT. The encoded protein is CASSQESTGRNQPQHF.

The chain couples TRBV21-1 to TRBJ1-5. TRBV21-1 counts as a pseudogene. The CDR3 totals 16 residues. The CDR3 sequence is CASSKVGGYSNQPQHF. CDR3 nucleotides: TGTGCCAGCAGCAAAGTGGGGGGCTATAGCAATCAGCCCCAGCATTTT.

The chain combines TRBV5-1 with TRBJ2-3, with a weak D call TRBD1 (5 bases). CDR1 is SGHRS and CDR2 is YFSETQ in the germline V gene. The CDR3 is made up of 15 amino acids. With 0 bases removed from V and 3 bases from J, the gap between germline ends came to 11 bases. The CDR3 DNA reads TGCGCCAGCAGCTTGGCCATGCAGGGAACAGATACGCAGTATTTT. It specifies CASSLAMQGTDTQYF.

The chain couples TRBV9 to TRBJ2-1; a possible D gene is TRBD1 (5 bases). The length of the CDR3 is 14 residues. The germline V and J ends were trimmed by 0 bases and 6 bases, with 10 bases remaining between them. Germline V gene data show CDR1 as SGDLS and CDR2 as YYNGEE. CDR3 coding DNA: TGTGCCAGCAGCGTAGAAGGACACTTCAATGAGCAGTTCTTC. The encoded protein is CASSVEGHFNEQFF. Combining the CDR3 with reference TRBV9 and TRBJ2-1 gives the whole variable domain DSGVTQTPKHLITATGQRVTLRCSPRSGDLSVYWYQQSLDQGLQFLIQYYNGEERAKGNILERFSAQQFPDLHSELNLSSLELGDSALYFCASSVEGHFNEQFFGPGTRLTVL.

This chain links TRBV5-1 with TRBJ1-2; possible D gene TRBD1, 6 bases. There are 14 residues in the CDR3. V was shortened by 0 bases and J by 5 bases, with 11 bases between the two germline ends. The germline gives CDR1 SGHRS, CDR2 YFSETQ. For the CDR3, the DNA is TGCGCCAGCAGCTTGGTAACGACAGGTTATGGCTACACCTTC. Amino acid sequence: CASSLVTTGYGYTF.

V and J are TRBV5-6 and TRBJ2-3; 7 bases agree with TRBD2. CDR1 is SGHDT and CDR2 is YYEEEE in the germline V gene. The CDR3 runs 18 residues. Trimming removed 0 bases from V and 4 bases from J; junction bases left unmatched: 14. This CDR3 is CASSLGPPPFTSADTQYF. CDR3 nucleotides: TGTGCCAGCAGCTTGGGACCGCCCCCTTTTACTAGCGCAGATACGCAGTATTTT.

This sequence joins TRBV29-1 and TRBJ2-5; 7 bases fit TRBD1. V lost 6 bases, J lost 5 bases, and 15 bases stayed unmatched. Germline V gives CDR1 SQVTM, CDR2 ANQGSEA. This CDR3 has 15 residues. The CDR3 DNA reads TGCAGCGTCGCAGGGACAGAACAGAACGAGGAGACCCAGTACTTC. The encoded protein is CSVAGTEQNEETQYF.

The rearrangement links TRBV6-9 to TRBJ1-5; tentative D call: TRBD1 (5 bases). Trimming shortened V by 8 bases and J by 3 bases, and 17 bases separated the two germline ends. From germline, CDR1 is MNHGY and CDR2 SVAAGI. The CDR3 length is 15 residues. CDR3 sequence (DNA): TGTGCCAGCGGACTCCGGGGGATCGACAATCAGCCCCAGCATTTT. Amino acid sequence: CASGLRGIDNQPQHF.

The chain couples TRBV7-6 to TRBJ2-7, with 7 bases matching TRBD1. The germline CDR1 and CDR2 sequences are SGHVS and FNYEAQ. The CDR3 has 13 residues. After removal of 5 bases from V and 5 bases from J, the junction contained 6 bases not matched to a gene. The CDR3: CASSPRTGDEQYF. In DNA form, the CDR3 reads TGTGCCAGCAGCCCGAGAACAGGGGACGAGCAGTACTTC.

This chain joins TRBV2 and TRBJ1-1; TRBD1 matches 9 bases. The CDR3 spans 14 residues. V shed 6 bases and J 2 bases; nucleotides not matched to a gene: 4. The germline V gene encodes CDR1 SNHLY and CDR2 FYNNEI. The CDR3 DNA reads TGTGCCAGCAGCCTGGGACAGGGTAACACTGAAGCTTTCTTT. Its translation: CASSLGQGNTEAFF.

The V gene is TRBV7-9, the J gene TRBJ1-3, with D possibly being TRBD1 (6 bases). CDR1 SEHNR and CDR2 FQNEAQ come from the germline V gene (reference sequence). V lost 5 bases, J lost 0 bases, and 11 bases lay in between. The CDR3 runs 15 residues. The CDR3 reads CASSPTGSSGNTIYF. The CDR3, as DNA: TGTGCCAGCAGCCCAACAGGGAGCTCTGGAAACACCATATATTTT.

The CDR3 region has the DNA TGTGCCTGGAGTTCACAGGGGACGGTTGGAAACACCATATATTTT. Translated: CAWSSQGTVGNTIYF. V is TRBV30 and J is TRBJ1-3; 7 positions agree with TRBD1. The CDR3 extends over 15 amino acids. V trimming: 2 bases; J trimming: 3 bases; junction bases outside the gene matches: 7. CDR1 is GTSNPN and CDR2 is SVGIG in the germline V gene (reference sequence).

The rearrangement links TRBV7-9 to TRBJ1-1, with TRBD1 as a possible D gene (6 bases). Germline CDR1 is SEHNR and CDR2 is FQNEAQ (reference sequence). The V gene lost 1 base and the J gene lost 10 bases, with 13 bases spanning the gap. The CDR3 spans 13 residues. This CDR3 is CASSLDGKGGAFF. The CDR3 DNA follows: TGTGCCAGCAGCTTAGACGGTAAAGGGGGAGCTTTCTTT.

V is TRBV7-9 and J is TRBJ2-3, with D possibly called TRBD1 or TRBD2 (6 bases each). Trimming took off 5 bases at V and 12 bases at J, with 24 bases between the two ends. Per the germline V gene, CDR1 is SEHNR and CDR2 is FQNEAQ (reference sequence). The CDR3 totals 15 residues. This CDR3 reads CASSPSNWGANPQYF. Here the CDR3 DNA reads TGTGCCAGCAGCCCCTCGAACTGGGGGGCCAATCCACAGTATTTT.